This T cell receptor (beta chain) was sequenced for a study of Ad26.COV2.S vaccination and SARS-CoV-2 variants. The study's findings and limits: Those who received the vaccine showed greater spike-specific TCR breadth than those given placebo. Following vaccination, spike-specific CD8+ and CD4+ T cell responses reportedly exhibited substantial breadth.

To note about this clone: Its antigen is still unknown.

Losses at the gene ends were 4 bases for V and 6 bases for J; bases not matched to a gene: 5. Germline V gives CDR1 SGDLS, CDR2 YYNGEE. The CDR3 covers 14 residues. Sequencing used immunoSEQ multiplex PCR; TCRdb keeps in-frame clones, though not all of them. The table lists about 350,000 clones, roughly 94% of them singletons. The sample here was peripheral blood, taken after recovery from COVID-19. The chain joins TRBV9 to TRBJ2-1; 9 bases agree with TRBD1. The sequence came from a human donor who had recovered from COVID-19. The CDR3 nucleotides read TGTGCCAGCAGCTCCCGGGACAGGGTCAATGAGCAGTTCTTC. It is translated as CASSSRDRVNEQFF.